This note documents a single T cell receptor (beta chain) sequence. The sample holds a few counts of this clone. Its antigen target is currently unknown. It has no much larger one-base neighbor in the sample; base qualities were not kept. The sample originates from a study of beta chain features in type 1 diabetes (dated by TCRdb to the late 2010s). Regarding the study in general: No differences in mean age, gender distribution, total cell number or subset yield were found between patients and healthy donors. In the study, TCRB repertoires of sorted circulating CD4+ T cell subsets from recently diagnosed type 1 diabetes patients were compared with those of matched healthy donors. A total of around 110,000,000 sorted cells were examined across all samples, and a strong correlation was observed between cell number per subset and RNA yield. Regulatory and stem cell-like memory subsets were obtained from only 8 patients and about eight healthy donors, while naive and central memory subsets were obtained from all 28 donors.

From each donor, a single peripheral blood sample of approximately 110 mL on average was drawn into heparinised tubes. Using a panel that included CD45RO, CCR7, CD25, CD127, CD95 and CD27, naive, central memory, regulatory and stem cell-like memory CD4+ T cells were sorted on a BD FACSAria II. Every sorted population had a purity above 95%. PBMCs were isolated right away by Lymphoprep density gradient centrifugation and were stained directly, without culture. So that batch effects would be minimized, each experiment stained and sorted samples in pairs, pairing one healthy donor with one patient. The entire isolated RNA was reverse transcribed using the High Capacity cDNA Reverse Transcription Kit, and thus expressed TCRB transcripts were sequenced. Deep immunoSEQ sequencing was performed on naive, central memory and regulatory T cell samples, with an average of roughly 3.5 million total reads per sample. After sorted cells were lysed in RLT buffer, RNA was extracted with DNase-treated RNeasy Micro or Mini kits, with the choice depending on cell number. To prevent cross-contamination, each cell subset was processed individually, whereas patient and healthy donor samples were processed jointly. Using the immunoSEQ multiplex PCR, TCRB sequences were amplified from cDNA into 87-bp fragments spanning the CDR3 region. Sequencing of the amplicons was done on the Illumina HiSeq platform. The original methods were these. Synthetic template baselines were used to correct PCR bias computationally, reads within Hamming distance 2 were collapsed together, and singletons that could not be merged were discarded. Reads were aligned against IMGT to assign V, D and J genes, CDR3 length and insertions or deletions at six rearrangement sites. Within each subset, clonotype counts were normalized to sorted cell number, and only after that were true diversity and Gini coefficients computed with the tcR R package. The overlap coefficient, calculated on TCRB nucleotide sequences, was used to measure repertoire sharing. TCRdb stores this immuneACCESS table with in-frame sequences only. Part of the clones is absent; in the studies checked, under half of the shortfall reflects unresolved V genes, and no reason is known for the rest. V and J calls and clone size are those listed in that table; D and trimming were worked out from the DNA. This sample holds over 150,000 clones; about a tenth were observed only once. Around 0.48% of the sample is taken by the ten largest.

The investigation overall reported the following: Because the HLA sub-analyses included only small numbers of individuals, any influence of HLA type on TCRB rearrangement was left unresolved. The naive, central memory and regulatory TCRB repertoires appeared to resemble one another more closely among patients than among healthy donors. A moderate but significant shortening of TCRB CDR3 length was observed in type 1 diabetes patients in all four CD4+ subsets. Because cDNA was sequenced instead of genomic DNA, activated cells with high expression could be over-represented, although the groups did not differ in activation or CD3 levels. PCR may preferentially amplify shorter templates, but because patient and control samples were amplified and corrected together, any resulting skew would affect both groups equally. Fewer insertions and more nucleotide deletions at VDJ recombination sites were observed in patients with type 1 diabetes, implying thymic rearrangement abnormalities.

The CDR3 numbers 14 residues from cysteine through phenylalanine. Of all the DNA, just the CDR3 is kept, 42 bases in frame from base 1. Trimming accounts for 4 bases at V and 9 bases at J, while the number of junction bases matched to no gene is 12. CDR1 and CDR2 were assigned from the germline V gene as SGHRS and YFSETQ. The source material was central memory CD4+ T cells from blood. The source is a young man with type 1 diabetes. The receptor chain draws on TRBV5-1 and TRBJ1-1, with 7 bases matching TRBD1. The nucleotides read TGCGCCAGCAGCGACAGTCCGGGACAGCACCAAGCTTTCTTT. The translation is CASSDSPGQHQAFF.